This entry lists 29 T cell receptor beta chains sequenced from one sample in a study of shared clonotypes between healthy human individuals. Repertoires were generated with immunoSEQ multiplex PCR, while TCRdb's copy carries only in-frame clones and drops some. The sample holds some 740,000 clones, nearly 95% seen once. The naive CD8 fraction comprised CD45RO-negative cells positively selected for CCR7 and excluded terminally differentiated effector memory CD45RA+ cells. Specimen: naive CD8+ T cells sorted from blood. The receptors stem from a man between 25 and 39 years old in good health.

The rearrangement joins TRBV9 to TRBJ1-1; D might be TRBD1 (6 bases). This CDR3 region has 17 residues. The germline V and J ends were trimmed by 0 bases and 5 bases, with 20 bases remaining between them. The germline V gene encodes CDR1 SGDLS and CDR2 YYNGEE. CDR3 region: CASSVEGVAGPRTEAFF. CDR3 nucleotides: TGTGCCAGCAGCGTAGAGGGGGTCGCAGGCCCGAGGACTGAAGCTTTCTTT.

The sample holds one count of this clone. The chain recombines TRBV27 with TRBJ2-1, with D possibly being TRBD2 (6 bases). This CDR3 has 17 amino acids. Germline V gene data show CDR1 as MNHEY and CDR2 as SMNVEV (reference sequence). Trimming stripped 4 bases from V and 0 bases from J, with 16 bases between. The CDR3: CASSSPVAGLSYNEQFF. In DNA form, the CDR3 reads TGTGCCAGCAGTTCTCCCGTTGCGGGGCTCTCCTACAATGAGCAGTTCTTC.

The J gene is TRBJ1-2, the V gene TRBV27, with D uncertain. The CDR3 is 18 amino acids. The germline V gene encodes CDR1 MNHEY and CDR2 SMNVEV (reference sequence). Trimming left V 6 bases short and J 4 bases short, with 27 bases between. The CDR3 sequence is CASRWSLAGNRVGYGYTF. For the CDR3, the DNA is TGTGCCAGCAGATGGAGTTTAGCAGGAAATCGGGTGGGCTATGGCTACACCTTC.

The CDR3 protein is CASSRSSGGFYNEQFF. As DNA, the CDR3 is TGTGCCAGCAGTCGATCCTCAGGGGGTTTTTACAATGAGCAGTTCTTC. The V call is TRBV27, the J call TRBJ2-1, with TRBD1 identical over 7 bases. V was clipped by 5 bases and J by 4 bases; unmatched bases: 11. The CDR3 runs to 16 residues. Per germline, CDR1 MNHEY and CDR2 SMNVEV (reference sequence).

The V and J genes are TRBV7-2 and TRBJ2-3, with 11 bases lining up with TRBD2. This CDR3 has 16 residues. V trimming: 1 base; J trimming: 5 bases; junction bases outside the gene matches: 5. CDR1 SGHTA and CDR2 FQGNSA come from the germline V gene. The CDR3: CASSLELAGGVDTQYF. In DNA, the CDR3 is TGTGCCAGCAGCTTAGAGCTAGCGGGAGGAGTAGATACGCAGTATTTT.

The chain combines TRBV27 with TRBJ2-5, with TRBD1 as a possible D gene (6 bases). V lost 6 bases and J 1 base, leaving 12 bases between the germline ends. This CDR3 region has 14 residues. Germline loops: CDR1 MNHEY, CDR2 SMNVEV (reference sequence). The chain's CDR3 is CASSPLGAQETQYF. DNA for the CDR3: TGTGCCAGCAGCCCATTGGGGGCCCAAGAGACCCAGTACTTC.

The rearrangement uses TRBV25-1 and TRBJ1-3; no clear D. The CDR3 is 16 amino acids. With 0 bases removed from V and 2 bases from J, the gap between germline ends came to 11 bases. Per the germline V gene, CDR1 is MGHDK and CDR2 is SYGVNS. CDR3 in DNA: TGTGCCAGCAGTGAATACGAGAACACGCCTGGAAACACCATATATTTT. Its protein product is CASSEYENTPGNTIYF.

V is TRBV28 and J is TRBJ2-7; TRBD2 aligns across 12 bases. The length of the CDR3 is 16 residues. J was trimmed by 0 bases and V by 5 bases; bases with no gene match: 5. Germline-derived CDR1 and CDR2 are MDHEN and SYDVKM. CDR3 DNA sequence: TGTGCCAGCAGTCCGGCTAGCGGGAGGGACTCCTACGAGCAGTACTTC. It translates to CASSPASGRDSYEQYF.

The chain employs TRBV11-2 and TRBJ1-1, with D unclear. The germline gives CDR1 SGHAT, CDR2 FQNNGV. This CDR3 has 12 residues. V was cut by 1 base and J by 7 bases, with 7 bases left in between. CDR3 nucleotide sequence: TGTGCCAGCAGCTTAGCCGGAATTGAAGCTTTCTTT. Translating gives CASSLAGIEAFF. The full variable domain, with the rest looked up from reference TRBV11-2 and TRBJ1-1, is EAGVAQSPRYKIIEKRQSVAFWCNPISGHATLYWYQQILGQGPKLLIQFQNNGVVDDSQLPKDRFSAERLKGVDSTLKIQPAKLEDSAVYLCASSLAGIEAFFGQGTRLTVV.

CDR3 nucleotide sequence: TGTGCCAGCAGCAAAAGCTTTATCCGGACAGGGGGCGCCGATAGGAACATTCAGTACTTC. Translating it yields CASSKSFIRTGGADRNIQYF. The chain has TRBV21-1 and TRBJ2-4; TRBD1 is the table's D call, not checked against the DNA. TRBV21-1 constitutes a pseudogene. The CDR3 length is 20 residues.

Of note for this clone: Other DNA sequences in the same sample also yield this CDR3. The genes are TRBV9 and TRBJ2-7, with 9 bases lining up with TRBD1. Germline V gives CDR1 SGDLS, CDR2 YYNGEE. J was trimmed by 3 bases and V by 4 bases; bases with no gene match: 5. The CDR3 has 14 amino acids. The CDR3 loop reads CASSRGQGSYEQYF. The CDR3 DNA is TGTGCCAGCAGCAGGGGACAGGGAAGCTACGAGCAGTACTTC.

This sequence joins TRBV7-9 and TRBJ2-1; 7 bases agree with TRBD1. Germline V CDR1 and CDR2: SEHNR, FQNEAQ (reference sequence). The V and J ends lost 3 bases and 7 bases, in that order; junction bases with no gene match: 9. The CDR3 is made up of 15 amino acids. The CDR3 spells CASSFFGQAENEQFF. For the CDR3, the DNA is TGTGCCAGCAGCTTCTTCGGACAGGCGGAAAATGAGCAGTTCTTC.

The gene calls are TRBV5-1 and TRBJ2-2; D remains unclear. Germline loops: CDR1 SGHRS, CDR2 YFSETQ. V was pared by 3 bases and J by 6 bases, with 3 bases between. This CDR3 is built from 11 residues. The CDR3 sequence is CASSWAGELFF. For the CDR3, the DNA is TGCGCCAGCAGCTGGGCCGGGGAGCTGTTTTTT. The full variable domain, its missing parts supplied by reference TRBV5-1 and TRBJ2-2, is KAGVTQTPRYLIKTRGQQVTLSCSPISGHRSVSWYQQTPGQGLQFLFEYFSETQRNKGNFPGRFSGRQFSNSRSEMNVSTLELGDSALYLCASSWAGELFFGEGSRLTVL.

The V and J genes are TRBV7-8 and TRBJ2-1; 8 positions agree with TRBD1. This CDR3 region has 14 residues. J gave up 5 bases and V 5 bases, and 5 bases lay outside the gene matches. Germline lookup yields CDR1 SGHVS and CDR2 FQNEAQ. This CDR3 is CASSPTGGDNEQFF. The CDR3 bases are TGTGCCAGCAGCCCAACAGGGGGAGACAATGAGCAGTTCTTC.

The V gene is TRBV6-1, the J gene TRBJ2-7; no clear D. Germline loops: CDR1 MNHNS, CDR2 SASEGT. The V gene lost 5 bases and the J gene lost 5 bases, with 7 bases spanning the gap. The CDR3 contains 11 residues. DNA for the CDR3: TGTGCCAGCAGTTATGTGGACGAGCAGTACTTC. Its protein is CASSYVDEQYF.

V gene TRBV5-1 combines with J gene TRBJ2-2; 9 nucleotides line up with TRBD1. Losses at the gene ends were 0 bases for V and 7 bases for J; bases not matched to a gene: 7. The germline V gene encodes CDR1 SGHRS and CDR2 YFSETQ. The CDR3 runs 16 residues. The CDR3 region has the DNA TGCGCCAGCAGCTTGGGGGACAGGGAGGCGGACGGGGAGCTGTTTTTT. It yields the protein CASSLGDREADGELFF. Together with reference TRBV5-1 and TRBJ2-2, the CDR3 gives the full variable domain: KAGVTQTPRYLIKTRGQQVTLSCSPISGHRSVSWYQQTPGQGLQFLFEYFSETQRNKGNFPGRFSGRQFSNSRSEMNVSTLELGDSALYLCASSLGDREADGELFFGEGSRLTVL.

The V call is TRBV9, the J call TRBJ2-7; 7 nucleotides agree with TRBD2. Germline CDR1 and CDR2: SGDLS and YYNGEE. The length of the CDR3 is 14 residues. Trimming at V came to 3 bases and at J to 2 bases, leaving 5 bases not matched to a gene. The CDR3 here is CASSEGGGTYEQYF. CDR3 DNA sequence: TGTGCCAGCAGCGAAGGCGGGGGAACCTACGAGCAGTACTTC.

The chain's CDR3 is CASSEWGQGAQPQHF. In DNA form, the CDR3 reads TGTGCCAGCAGTGAATGGGGGCAGGGAGCTCAGCCCCAGCATTTT. V usage is TRBV6-1 and J usage is TRBJ1-5; possible D gene TRBD1, 6 bases. Trimming shortened V by 2 bases and J by 6 bases, and 14 bases separated the two germline ends. Germline V gene data show CDR1 as MNHNS and CDR2 as SASEGT. This CDR3 contains 15 residues.

This clone was seen a single time. The chain employs TRBV28 and TRBJ1-2, with 7 bases lining up with TRBD1. CDR3 length: 16 amino acids. Germline trimming cut 1 base from V and 0 bases from J; bases unmatched to any gene: 5. In germline, CDR1 is MDHEN, CDR2 SYDVKM. The CDR3 protein is CASSLSRTGPNYGYTF. In DNA form, the CDR3 reads TGTGCCAGCAGTTTATCCCGGACAGGTCCTAACTATGGCTACACCTTC.

Only a few counts were recorded for this clone. The chain employs TRBV7-6 and TRBJ1-1, with TRBD1 matching 9 bases. V gave up 0 bases and J gave up 5 bases; unmatched junction bases: 1. Germline-derived CDR1 and CDR2 are SGHVS and FNYEAQ. This CDR3 spans 14 amino acids. The CDR3: CASSLAGQGTEAFF. The DNA for the CDR3 is TGTGCCAGCAGCTTAGCAGGACAGGGGACTGAAGCTTTCTTT.

The rearrangement links TRBV7-8 to TRBJ2-2, with 7 nucleotides matching TRBD1. V shed 9 bases, J shed 6 bases, and the junction held 16 bases outside the gene matches. Germline V gene sequence: CDR1 SGHVS, CDR2 FQNEAQ. The CDR3 consists of 16 residues. The chain's CDR3 is CASLTGTDYTPGELFF. DNA for the CDR3: TGTGCCAGTTTAACCGGGACAGACTATACCCCCGGGGAGCTGTTTTTT.

The chain has TRBV27 and TRBJ2-2; D tentatively reads TRBD1 or TRBD2 (5 bases each). V lost 3 bases and J lost 2, with 16 bases in between. This CDR3 has 17 residues. Germline-derived CDR1 and CDR2 are MNHEY and SMNVEV (reference sequence). CDR3 nucleotide sequence: TGTGCCAGCAGTTTCTCGCCGTGGGACGGTAACACCGGGGAGCTGTTTTTT. This sequence encodes CASSFSPWDGNTGELFF.

The chain combines TRBV28 with TRBJ1-2; 7 positions agree with TRBD1. This CDR3 contains 15 residues. Trimming cost V 6 bases and J 3 bases; bases outside gene matches: 10. Germline V gene lookup returns CDR1 MDHEN and CDR2 SYDVKM. CDR3 sequence (DNA): TGTGCCAGCAGCGTAGGGACAGCTTTCGACTATGGCTACACCTTC. Protein product: CASSVGTAFDYGYTF.

The chain uses TRBV5-1 and TRBJ2-2; D might be TRBD2 (7 bases). V shed 7 bases and J shed 4 bases, with 17 bases lying between them. This CDR3 has 15 residues. Per the germline V gene, CDR1 is SGHRS and CDR2 is YFSETQ. In DNA form, the CDR3 reads TGCGCCAGCTGCTGGGACACGGGGGGCACCGGGGAGCTGTTTTTT. Its translation is CASCWDTGGTGELFF. Looking up the rest from reference TRBV5-1 and TRBJ2-2 gives the full variable domain: KAGVTQTPRYLIKTRGQQVTLSCSPISGHRSVSWYQQTPGQGLQFLFEYFSETQRNKGNFPGRFSGRQFSNSRSEMNVSTLELGDSALYLCASCWDTGGTGELFFGEGSRLTVL.

This clone was observed once. V is TRBV27 and J is TRBJ2-5, with TRBD2 matching 8 bases. The V gene end was trimmed by 6 bases and the J gene end by 3 bases; junction bases not matched to a gene: 3. CDR1 and CDR2 (germline): MNHEY, SMNVEV (reference sequence). This CDR3 is built from 13 residues. The CDR3: CASRKAGEETQYF. The CDR3 nucleotides read TGTGCCAGCAGAAAAGCGGGGGAAGAGACCCAGTACTTC.

The table lists this clone with a count of one. The J gene is TRBJ2-7, the V gene TRBV4-3; 7 bases match TRBD1. Germline lookup yields CDR1 LGHNA and CDR2 YSLEER. This CDR3 is built from 13 residues. V dropped 1 base and J dropped 7; count of bases not matched to a gene: 4. The CDR3 sequence is CASSQVQGIEQYF. In DNA form, the CDR3 reads TGCGCCAGCAGCCAAGTACAGGGGATAGAGCAGTACTTC.

The V call is TRBV10-2, the J call TRBJ2-3, with TRBD1 matching over 7 bases. This CDR3 is 12 amino acids long. J lost 3 bases, V lost 6 bases, and 0 bases had no gene match. The germline CDR1 and CDR2 sequences are WSHSY and SAAADI. The DNA for the CDR3 is TGCGCCAGCAGGGGACAGACAGATACGCAGTATTTT. Amino acid sequence: CASRGQTDTQYF.

The J gene is TRBJ2-1, the V gene TRBV27; 7 nucleotides line up with TRBD1. This CDR3 region has 16 residues. Germline V gives CDR1 MNHEY, CDR2 SMNVEV (reference sequence). The V segment lost 4 bases and the J segment 5 bases; nucleotides outside the gene matches: 11. The CDR3 loop reads CASSSRQGYSNNEQFF. The DNA for the CDR3 is TGTGCCAGCAGTTCCCGACAGGGTTATTCCAACAATGAGCAGTTCTTC.

The J gene is TRBJ2-1, the V gene TRBV18, with 10 bases lining up with TRBD1. J gave up 6 bases and V 4 bases, and 18 bases lay outside the gene matches. Per germline, CDR1 KGHSH and CDR2 LQKENI. This CDR3 has 19 residues. The CDR3 spells CASSLRQGARAGPVNEQFF. The CDR3 coding sequence is TGTGCCAGCTCACTTCGACAGGGGGCTCGGGCAGGGCCGGTCAATGAGCAGTTCTTC. Full variable domain (missing parts from reference TRBV18 and TRBJ2-1): NAGVMQNPRHLVRRRGQEARLRCSPMKGHSHVYWYRQLPEEGLKFMVYLQKENIIDESGMPKERFSAEFPKEGPSILRIQQVVRGDSAAYFCASSLRQGARAGPVNEQFFGPGTRLTVL.